What follows is one T cell receptor (beta chain) and its context. The target antigen is unknown. Germline V lookup: CDR1 MDHEN, CDR2 SYDVKM. V lost 9 bases, J lost 2 bases, and 11 bases lay in between. The CDR3 totals 13 residues. These data originate in a study of cytomegalovirus exposure and HLA in healthy donors. Study-wide findings and caveats: The number of N-insertions in an Asian-associated ancestry cluster was reportedly below the roughly 700-donor mean in a later analysis. V- and J-gene trimming of TCR beta was linked (in a later analysis) to a missense DCLRE1C variant.

The donors comprised healthy bone marrow donors. The PCR was carried out with 60 Vbeta primers and 13 Jbeta primers. Libraries were prepared by immunoSEQ multiplex PCR; TCRdb keeps only in-frame clonotypes and omits some of them. The sample lists around 99,000 clones, around 81% occurring once. The sequenced material came from PBMCs. The clonotype comes from a woman in her 30s in good health and CMV-seronegative. The rearrangement links TRBV28 to TRBJ2-1, with D maybe TRBD1 (5 bases). The CDR3 sequence is CASWGPTYNEQFF. As DNA, the CDR3 is TGTGCCAGTTGGGGCCCAACCTACAATGAGCAGTTCTTC.